This T cell receptor beta chain was recorded in a study of blood T cell repertoires in COVID-19. Study details: Nucleic acid was either cDNA or gDNA, and it came from T cells, B-cell-depleted T cells, or PBMCs.

Authors' processing steps: How many nucleated cells were present was estimated from reference gene primer amplification. Here immunoSEQ multiplex PCR was the method, and the copy in TCRdb shows in-frame clones only, minus some. The D gene and trimming were derived from the DNA, and the V and J assignments and clone size from that table. The sample includes approximately 260,000 clones, around 88% of them seen just once. Participants came from roughly 24 US areas, aged roughly 18 to 95 years. Clinical history reported by participants formed the basis on which cohorts were assigned. Sequencing was performed on PBMCs or T cells enriched from blood (not recorded which). This clonotype originated in a woman in her 40s with acute COVID-19.

CDR3 sequence reads: CASSPSYRGTEAFF. As DNA, the CDR3 is TGTGCCAGCTCACCATCTTACAGGGGCACTGAAGCTTTCTTT. The chain uses TRBV18 and TRBJ1-1; TRBD1 agrees at 7 bases. Per germline, CDR1 KGHSH and CDR2 LQKENI. V was clipped by 2 bases and J by 4 bases; unmatched bases: 4. The CDR3 runs to 14 residues.